The 27 T cell receptor beta chains in this list originate from one sample, sequenced in a study of shared clonotypes between healthy human individuals. Clones were read by immunoSEQ multiplex PCR, and TCRdb kept only the in-frame ones, dropping some. The sample lists around 580,000 clones; 98% were seen once. Cells designated naive CD8 were CD45RO-negative and were positively selected for CCR7, with terminally differentiated effector memory CD45RA+ cells excluded. Material: naive CD8+ T cells sorted from blood. These receptors were taken from a man younger than 45 in good health.

The V call is TRBV27, the J call TRBJ1-1; maybe TRBD1 (6 bases). This CDR3 contains 15 residues. The germline CDR1 and CDR2 sequences are MNHEY and SMNVEV (reference sequence). V gave up 7 bases and J gave up 1 base, with 16 bases separating them. CDR3 loop: CASKIGDTQNTEAFF. CDR3 coding DNA: TGTGCCAGCAAGATCGGGGACACCCAGAACACTGAAGCTTTCTTT.

This clone was counted a single time. The chain couples TRBV9 to TRBJ2-2; 14 bases match TRBD2. The J segment lost 5 bases and the V segment lost 3 bases, leaving 15 bases of the junction unmatched. Per the germline V gene, CDR1 is SGDLS and CDR2 is YYNGEE. The CDR3 is made up of 20 amino acids. The CDR3 sequence is CASSAGLAGGHPRETGELFF. The CDR3 DNA follows: TGTGCCAGCAGCGCCGGACTAGCGGGAGGTCACCCACGAGAGACCGGGGAGCTGTTTTTT.

The genes are TRBV28 and TRBJ2-1; 8 positions match TRBD1. The length of the CDR3 is 15 residues. The junction had 6 bases not matched to a gene; V was cut back by 5 bases and J by 3 bases. Looked up from germline, CDR1 is MDHEN and CDR2 is SYDVKM. CDR3 region: CASSQGASLYNEQFF. The CDR3 DNA is TGTGCCAGCAGTCAGGGGGCTTCTCTCTACAATGAGCAGTTCTTC.

Comment on this clone: Other nucleotide sequences from this sample produce the same CDR3. The chain employs TRBV27 and TRBJ2-7, with D possibly TRBD1 on 7 matching bases. V was shortened by 0 bases and J by 4 bases, with 10 bases between the two germline ends. CDR3 length: 14 amino acids. Germline V gene lookup returns CDR1 MNHEY and CDR2 SMNVEV (reference sequence). CDR3 residues: CASSLSAGGYEQYF. In nucleotides, the CDR3 is TGTGCCAGCAGTTTATCCGCAGGGGGGTACGAGCAGTACTTC.

The chain is built from TRBV7-9 and TRBJ2-1; D not certain. The V gene's germline CDR1 is SEHNR and CDR2 FQNEAQ (reference sequence). The CDR3 has 14 residues. Deletions cut 1 base from V and 8 bases from J, with 12 bases between. The CDR3, as DNA: TGTGCCAGCAGCTTAGTGCTAGGAATCGATGAGCAGTTCTTC. Residues: CASSLVLGIDEQFF.

V gene TRBV14 combines with J gene TRBJ2-1; 14 bases fit TRBD2. The CDR3 spans 18 residues. The germline V gene encodes CDR1 SGHDN and CDR2 FVKESK. The junction had 6 bases not matched to a gene; V was cut back by 0 bases and J by 5 bases. The CDR3: CASSQDSGGLAGDNEQFF. CDR3 nucleotide sequence: TGTGCCAGCAGCCAAGATTCAGGGGGACTAGCGGGGGACAATGAGCAGTTCTTC.

The chain is built from TRBV18 and TRBJ2-7; D might be TRBD1 (6 bases). CDR1 KGHSH and CDR2 LQKENI come from the germline V gene. V dropped 4 bases and J dropped 4 bases, with 11 bases sitting between them. The CDR3 runs to 13 residues. Here the CDR3 reads CASSLDRPYEQYF. CDR3 in DNA: TGTGCCAGCTCACTAGACAGGCCTTACGAGCAGTACTTC.

The chain carries TRBV11-2 and TRBJ2-7; D remains ambiguous. The CDR3 is 14 residues long. CDR1 is SGHAT, CDR2 FQNNGV, per germline. V was clipped by 0 bases and J by 2 bases, with 8 bases between them. This CDR3 is CASSLDDKAYEQYF. CDR3 sequence (DNA): TGTGCCAGCAGCTTAGATGACAAGGCCTACGAGCAGTACTTC.

V is TRBV4-1 and J is TRBJ2-1; possibly TRBD1 for D (6 bases). V lost 5 bases and J lost 6, with 14 bases in between. Germline V gene sequence: CDR1 MGHRA, CDR2 YSYEKL. This CDR3 comprises 14 residues. CDR3 residues: CASSGRLGGNEQFF. In DNA, the CDR3 is TGCGCCAGCAGCGGCCGGTTAGGGGGCAATGAGCAGTTCTTC.

The chain recombines TRBV7-8 with TRBJ2-7, with TRBD2 identical over 11 bases. The V gene's germline CDR1 is SGHVS and CDR2 FQNEAQ. This CDR3 spans 15 amino acids. V shed 6 bases, J shed 3 bases, and the junction held 7 bases outside the gene matches. CDR3 sequence (DNA): TGTGCCAGCAGACCCGGGACTAGCGGACTCTACGAGCAGTACTTC. The encoded protein is CASRPGTSGLYEQYF. The full variable domain, rest sourced from reference TRBV7-8 and TRBJ2-7, is GAGVSQSPRYKVAKRGQDVALRCDPISGHVSLFWYQQALGQGPEFLTYFQNEAQLDKSGLPSDRFFAERPEGSVSTLKIQRTQQEDSAVYLCASRPGTSGLYEQYFGPGTRLTVT.

This rearrangement joins TRBV7-6 to TRBJ1-3; D remains unclear. The germline V gene has CDR1 SGHVS and CDR2 FNYEAQ. The CDR3 has 13 residues. V was pared by 1 base and J by 0 bases, with 1 base between. The chain's CDR3 is CASSLDSGNTIYF. The CDR3 DNA reads TGTGCCAGCAGCTTAGACTCTGGAAACACCATATATTTT. The full variable domain, in which reference TRBV7-6 and TRBJ1-3 provide the parts outside the CDR3, is GAGVSQSPRYKVTKRGQDVALRCDPISGHVSLYWYRQALGQGPEFLTYFNYEAQQDKSGLPNDRFSAERPEGSISTLTIQRTEQRDSAMYRCASSLDSGNTIYFGEGSWLTVV.

This chain uses TRBV27 with TRBJ2-4; D is unresolved. The length of the CDR3 is 12 residues. V was trimmed by 10 bases and J by 1 base, leaving 8 bases between them. Germline lookup yields CDR1 MNHEY and CDR2 SMNVEV (reference sequence). The CDR3 spells CATYDAKNIQYF. As DNA, the CDR3 is TGTGCCACCTATGACGCCAAAAACATTCAGTACTTC.

The chain recombines TRBV4-1 with TRBJ2-1; 9 bases map to TRBD2. Germline CDR1 MGHRA, CDR2 YSYEKL. This CDR3 spans 16 amino acids. V trimming: 0 bases; J trimming: 2 bases; junction bases outside the gene matches: 2. This chain's CDR3 is CASSQDSSGTYNEQFF. In nucleotides, the CDR3 is TGCGCCAGCAGCCAAGATTCTAGCGGGACCTACAATGAGCAGTTCTTC.

In the case of this clone: A read error may produce the germline difference seen at one junction end. The chain has TRBV7-7 and TRBJ2-7, with TRBD1 identical over 8 bases. The CDR3 consists of 15 residues. Germline values: CDR1 SSHAT, CDR2 FNYEAQ (reference sequence). The DNA for the CDR3 is TGTGCTAGCAGCTTAGGACAGGGACTGGGATACGAGCAGTACTTC. Protein sequence: CASSLGQGLGYEQYF.

This rearrangement joins TRBV11-2 to TRBJ2-7, with D perhaps TRBD1 (5 bases). Trimming took off 3 bases at V and 6 bases at J, with 18 bases between the two ends. Germline V gene lookup returns CDR1 SGHAT and CDR2 FQNNGV. The CDR3 is 15 residues long. The CDR3 loop reads CASSFIRGRSTEQYF. As DNA, the CDR3 is TGTGCCAGCAGCTTTATAAGGGGTCGTTCGACCGAGCAGTACTTC.

This chain joins TRBV28 and TRBJ2-3; D might be TRBD2 (7 bases). CDR3 size: 12 residues. The germline V gene encodes CDR1 MDHEN and CDR2 SYDVKM. Trimming took off 11 bases at V and 3 bases at J, with 12 bases between the two ends. The CDR3, as DNA: TGTGCCGTCGCGGGGGCTACAGATACGCAGTATTTT. Translated: CAVAGATDTQYF.

This chain joins TRBV6-4 and TRBJ2-1; D possibly corresponds to TRBD2 (6 bases). Trimming took off 3 bases at V and 7 bases at J, with 19 bases between the two ends. Germline loops: CDR1 MRHNA, CDR2 SNTAGT. The CDR3 sequence is 16 residues long. The CDR3 nucleotides are TGTGCCAGCAGTGAAAAAGGGCGGGGTCTTACTAATGAGCAGTTCTTC. Its protein product is CASSEKGRGLTNEQFF.

The V call is TRBV28, the J call TRBJ2-1; D is undetermined. CDR1 and CDR2 (germline): MDHEN, SYDVKM. The CDR3 contains 12 residues. Trimming pared 10 bases from V and 4 bases from J, leaving 11 bases between. This chain's CDR3 is CATVRRYNEQFF. The CDR3 nucleotides are TGTGCCACTGTAAGACGATACAATGAGCAGTTCTTC. The entire variable domain, with the rest obtained from reference TRBV28 and TRBJ2-1, is as follows: DVKVTQSSRYLVKRTGEKVFLECVQDMDHENMFWYRQDPGLGLRLIYFSYDVKMKEKGDIPEGYSVSREKKERFSLILESASTNQTSMYLCATVRRYNEQFFGPGTRLTVL.

This chain uses TRBV7-9 with TRBJ2-1; no firm D call. The V gene lost 5 bases and the J gene lost 8 bases, with 13 bases spanning the gap. This CDR3 has 13 amino acids. The germline V gene encodes CDR1 SEHNR and CDR2 FQNEAQ (reference sequence). CDR3 amino acids: CASSAYGADEQFF. CDR3 coding DNA: TGTGCCAGCAGCGCATATGGTGCGGATGAGCAGTTCTTC.

To note about this clone: Germline and junction disagree at one end, which may indicate a read error. This rearrangement joins TRBV7-7 to TRBJ2-1; TRBD2 matches at 9 bases. Per the germline V gene, CDR1 is SSHAT and CDR2 is FNYEAQ (reference sequence). This CDR3 has 14 amino acids. CDR3 sequence reads: CASSRWGLANEQFF. CDR3 bases: TGTGCTAGCAGTAGATGGGGACTAGCCAATGAGCAGTTCTTC.

The chain combines TRBV29-1 with TRBJ2-1; TRBD2 matches at 7 bases. Per the germline V gene, CDR1 is SQVTM and CDR2 is ANQGSEA. Trimming cost V 7 bases and J 2 bases; bases outside gene matches: 11. The CDR3 contains 15 residues. The CDR3 sequence is CSAEGGRGTYNEQFF. In DNA, the CDR3 is TGCAGCGCCGAGGGCGGGAGAGGGACCTACAATGAGCAGTTCTTC.

The gene calls are TRBV30 and TRBJ2-7, with unresolved D. Trimming left V 0 bases short and J 3 bases short, with 9 bases between. The germline V gene has CDR1 GTSNPN and CDR2 SVGIG (reference sequence). The CDR3 length is 13 residues. This chain's CDR3 is CAWSVGKGYEQYF. The CDR3 nucleotides are TGTGCCTGGAGTGTAGGTAAGGGCTACGAGCAGTACTTC.

The rearrangement links TRBV7-6 to TRBJ2-7; 10 nucleotides match TRBD2. The CDR3 has 17 amino acids. The germline CDR1 and CDR2 sequences are SGHVS and FNYEAQ. J lost 5 bases, V lost 5 bases, and 15 bases had no gene match. CDR3 DNA sequence: TGTGCCAGCAGCGCCGGCGAGGCTAGCGGGAGTTGGAACGAGCAGTACTTC. Encoded protein: CASSAGEASGSWNEQYF. The full variable domain, completed using reference TRBV7-6 and TRBJ2-7, is GAGVSQSPRYKVTKRGQDVALRCDPISGHVSLYWYRQALGQGPEFLTYFNYEAQQDKSGLPNDRFSAERPEGSISTLTIQRTEQRDSAMYRCASSAGEASGSWNEQYFGPGTRLTVT.

The chain joins TRBV5-5 to TRBJ1-5; D is unresolved. Trimming shortened V by 0 bases and J by 0 bases, and 13 bases separated the two germline ends. Germline V gene data show CDR1 as SGHKS and CDR2 as YYEKEE (reference sequence). This CDR3 contains 17 residues. The CDR3 nucleotides are TGTGCCAGCAGCTTGGCCGGGCGAGGGTATAGCAATCAGCCCCAGCATTTT. Translated, it gives CASSLAGRGYSNQPQHF.

J is TRBJ2-1 and V is TRBV14, with 7 bases that match TRBD2. Germline CDR1 reads SGHDN; CDR2 reads FVKESK. V lost 2 bases to trimming and J lost 5 bases; unmatched junction nucleotides: 6. The CDR3 is 15 residues long. CDR3 protein: CASSQYVLANNEQFF. The CDR3 coding sequence is TGTGCCAGCAGCCAATACGTACTAGCGAACAATGAGCAGTTCTTC.

V is TRBV11-1 and J is TRBJ2-7; D may correspond to TRBD1 or TRBD2 (5 bases each). The CDR3 extends over 16 amino acids. V lost 1 base and J 3 bases, leaving 16 bases between the germline ends. CDR1 and CDR2 (germline): SGHAT, FQDESV (reference sequence). CDR3 region: CASSLVRGFDFYEQYF. The CDR3 DNA follows: TGTGCCAGCAGCTTAGTGAGGGGCTTCGATTTCTACGAGCAGTACTTC.

This chain connects TRBV4-1 to TRBJ2-2, with 9 bases matching TRBD2. Unmatched junction bases numbered 13, after V lost 1 base and J lost 1 base. CDR1 and CDR2 from the germline V gene are MGHRA and YSYEKL. The CDR3 extends over 20 amino acids. The CDR3 reads CASSQGLSLGLAENTGELFF. The CDR3 nucleotides are TGCGCCAGCAGCCAAGGCCTTTCTCTGGGACTAGCTGAGAACACCGGGGAGCTGTTTTTT.